This TCR beta chain stems from a study of identical twins. Study-level findings and limits: Its conclusions, products of cross-sectional statistical analysis, did not come from following the same donors. Cord blood beta clonotypes that were abundant carried fewer insertions, and memory repertoires showed no such trend. For zero-insertion analyses, partial confounding could come from invariant MAIT and iNKT cells.

Healthy Caucasians made up all donors. TCRdb called the 5' RACE reads again in MiXCR, with one record for every CDR3 protein. The sample includes a few hundred thousand distinct CDR3 sequences, approximately 10% of them seen just once. Of note for this clonotype: Its antigen is unidentified.

These data were also filed under a second study, of yellow fever vaccine responses in identical twins.

The clonotype comes from a woman aged 18-29 years in good health. The sequenced sample was PBMCs.

DNA for the CDR3: TGTGCCAGCAGTGGACTAGCGGCTCAAGAGACCCAGTACTTC. Protein: CASSGLAAQETQYF. The gene calls are TRBV2 and TRBJ2-5; 9 positions agree with TRBD2. Germline V gives CDR1 SNHLY, CDR2 FYNNEI. With 4 bases clipped from V and 2 bases from J, the junction kept 2 bases outside the gene matches. The CDR3 is 14 amino acids.